These T cell receptor beta chains were read from a single sample in a study of blood T cell repertoires in COVID-19. Measured with immunoSEQ multiplex PCR; TCRdb has only the in-frame clones, and not every one. The repertoire holds about 50,000 clones, with about 91% as singletons. The specimen was peripheral blood. The receptors derive from a man aged 50 to 60 with active COVID-19. Each CDR3 is given with its conserved first and last residue. The D gene is left open where the match is weak.

TRBV7-2,TRBJ1-4,TRBD1,TGTGCCAGCAGCTTAGACAGGGGGCAGATTAATGAAAAACTGTTTTTT,CASSLDRGQINEKLFF
TRBV7-8,TRBJ2-1,NA,TGTGCCAGCAGCAGCCGGGACGGGAGCTCCTACAATGAGCAGTTCTTC,CASSSRDGSSYNEQFF
TRBV6-5,TRBJ2-2,NA,TGTGCCAGCAGGAAGGCGGCGCTGAACACCGGGGAGCTGTTTTTT,CASRKAALNTGELFF
TRBV27,TRBJ2-6,TRBD1,TGTGCCAGCAGTTTATTCGGGACAGCGAGCCGGTCTGGGGCCAACGTCCTGACTTTC,CASSLFGTASRSGANVLTF
TRBV11-2,TRBJ2-7,TRBD2,TGTGCCAGCAGCCTGACTAGCGGGAGGGCCGGGTACGAGCAGTACTTC,CASSLTSGRAGYEQYF
TRBV2,TRBJ2-1,TRBD2,TGTGCCAGCAGTGCTGCATACAGGGGACTAGCGGGGGCCAATGAGCAGTTCTTC,CASSAAYRGLAGANEQFF
TRBV19,TRBJ2-4,NA,TGTGCCAGTAGTATGAGGGCCCTGGGCAAAAACATTCAGTACTTC,CASSMRALGKNIQYF
TRBV5-3,TRBJ1-5,NA,TGTGCCAGAAGCCTTGGGCAGGTTGATCAGCCCCAGCATTTT,CARSLGQVDQPQHF
TRBV11-3,TRBJ2-1,TRBD1,TGTGCCAGCAGCCGAACAGGGGACAATGAGCAGTTCTTC,CASSRTGDNEQFF
TRBV21-1,TRBJ2-7,NA,TGTGCCAGCAGCTTCCCCCACAGGTGCTCCTACGAGCAGTACTTC,CASSFPHRCSYEQYF
TRBV24-1,TRBJ2-7,TRBD1,TGTGCCACCAGTGAACGAAGGACAGGACGACAGTACTTC,CATSERRTGRQYF
TRBV5-1,TRBJ2-4,NA,TGCGCCAGCAGCTTGGCGATAGCCAAATCCCAAAACATTCAGTACTTC,CASSLAIAKSQNIQYF
TRBV18,TRBJ2-1,TRBD2,TGTGCCAGCTCGCGTAGACTAGCGGGCCTTTATAATGAGCAGTTCTTC,CASSRRLAGLYNEQFF
TRBV5-5,TRBJ1-1,TRBD1,TGTGCCAGCAGCGCGCCGACAGGGGCCATAACTGAAGCTTTCTTT,CASSAPTGAITEAFF